This is a list of T cell receptor beta chains from one sample in a study of blood T cell repertoires in COVID-19. Profiling relied on immunoSEQ multiplex PCR, and the TCRdb table lists in-frame clones only, not all of them. The repertoire holds about 220,000 clones, with approximately 80% as singletons. What was sequenced was peripheral blood. These receptors were taken from a human donor in a cohort sampled during active COVID-19. Each CDR3 is given with its conserved first and last residue. Each record gives: J gene, clone size, D gene, V gene, CDR3 protein, CDR3 DNA. The D gene is left open where the match is weak. Rows give clone size only sometimes, using once, few, many, or a class for an expanded clone.

TRBJ2-3 | NA | NA | TRBV7-2 | CASSLVNQGTQYF | TGTGCCAGCAGCTTAGTTAACCAGGGGACGCAGTATTTT
TRBJ2-4 | NA | TRBD1 | TRBV27 | CASSNQDRVNIQYF | TGTGCCAGCAGTAACCAGGACAGGGTGAACATTCAGTACTTC
TRBJ2-1 | NA | TRBD2 | TRBV5-1 | CASSSLAGGPFNEQFF | TGCGCCAGCAGCTCCCTAGCGGGAGGGCCGTTTAATGAGCAGTTCTTC
TRBJ1-5 | few | NA | TRBV23-1 | CASSQSLGASINQPQHF | TGCGCCAGCAGTCAATCATTGGGGGCTTCCATCAATCAGCCCCAGCATTTT
TRBJ1-1 | NA | NA | TRBV6-5 | CASSRTLMNTEAFF | TGTGCCAGCAGTCGTACATTGATGAACACTGAAGCTTTCTTT
TRBJ1-5 | NA | NA | TRBV4-1 | CASSTNTGKSNQPQHF | TGCGCCAGCAGCACGAACACAGGGAAAAGCAATCAGCCCCAGCATTTT
TRBJ2-3 | NA | TRBD2 | TRBV28 | CASRTGTSGSNTQYF | TGTGCCAGCAGGACCGGGACTAGCGGGAGTAATACGCAGTATTTT
TRBJ1-6 | NA | NA | TRBV11-2 | CATREGGGNSPLHF | TGTGCCACTCGGGAGGGGGGCGGTAATTCACCCCTCCACTTT
TRBJ1-1 | NA | TRBD1 | TRBV7-2 | CASSLTGLNTEAFF | TGTGCCAGCAGCTTGACAGGGTTGAACACTGAAGCTTTCTTT
TRBJ1-1 | NA | NA | TRBV5-1 | CASSRKTGMNTEAFF | TGCGCCAGCAGCAGAAAGACAGGAATGAACACTGAAGCTTTCTTT
TRBJ2-5 | NA | TRBD2 | TRBV9 | CASSVGGGGETQYF | TGTGCCAGCAGCGTAGGCGGGGGGGGCGAGACCCAGTACTTC
TRBJ1-6 | few | NA | TRBV4-2 | CASTTRAGGDNSPLHF | TGTGCCAGCACTACCCGGGCGGGAGGGGATAATTCACCCCTCCACTTT
TRBJ2-1 | few | NA | TRBV14 | CASSQRRYNEQFF | TGTGCCAGCAGCCAACGGAGATACAATGAGCAGTTCTTC
TRBJ1-5 | few | NA | TRBV2 | CASLGLGNQPQHF | TGTGCCAGCCTGGGACTGGGCAATCAGCCCCAGCATTTT
TRBJ2-3 | NA | TRBD2 | TRBV11-2 | CASSSGTSGNFADTQYF | TGTGCCAGCAGCTCCGGGACTAGCGGGAATTTTGCAGATACGCAGTATTTT
TRBJ2-2 | NA | TRBD2 | TRBV5-1 | CASSLVSGRADGELFF | TGCGCCAGCAGCTTGGTTAGCGGGAGGGCCGACGGGGAGCTGTTTTTT
TRBJ2-1 | NA | NA | TRBV24-1 | CATSAGLNYNEQFF | TGTGCCACCAGTGCGGGACTGAATTACAATGAGCAGTTCTTC
TRBJ2-7 | NA | TRBD1 | TRBV27 | CASSLGTGAYEQYF | TGTGCCAGCAGCTTAGGGACAGGAGCCTACGAGCAGTACTTC
TRBJ1-5 | NA | TRBD1 | TRBV2 | CASRWTGSSQPQHF | TGTGCCAGCAGGTGGACAGGGAGTAGCCAGCCCCAGCATTTT
TRBJ2-7 | once | TRBD1 | TRBV28 | CASRTGGSYEQYF | TGTGCCAGCAGGACAGGGGGATCCTACGAGCAGTACTTC
TRBJ1-6 | NA | TRBD1 | TRBV5-1 | CASSFGQANNSPLHF | TGCGCCAGCAGCTTCGGACAGGCGAATAATTCACCCCTCCACTTT
TRBJ2-7 | NA | NA | TRBV28 | CASSLNEGRNEQYF | TGTGCCAGCAGCCTTAACGAGGGAAGGAACGAGCAGTACTTC
TRBJ2-3 | NA | TRBD2 | TRBV5-1 | CASSFKTSGRSGADTQYF | TGCGCCAGCAGCTTCAAAACTAGCGGGAGGTCGGGGGCAGATACGCAGTATTTT
TRBJ2-1 | NA | NA | TRBV24-1 | CATSDPDSRSYNEQFF | TGTGCCACCAGTGACCCTGACAGTCGCTCCTACAATGAGCAGTTCTTC
TRBJ2-7 | many | TRBD2 | TRBV2 | CASSELGLAGGYEQYF | TGTGCCAGCAGTGAATTGGGGCTAGCGGGGGGCTACGAGCAGTACTTC
TRBJ1-5 | NA | NA | TRBV24-1 | CATSDERGSLGQPQHF | TGTGCCACCAGTGACGAAAGGGGTTCCCTTGGTCAGCCCCAGCATTTT
TRBJ2-1 | NA | NA | TRBV9 | CASSGPWGENEQFF | TGTGCCAGCAGCGGACCTTGGGGGGAAAATGAGCAGTTCTTC
TRBJ1-2 | NA | NA | TRBV19 | CASSIAIAYGYTF | TGTGCCAGTAGTATAGCCATAGCCTATGGCTACACCTTC
TRBJ1-2 | NA | NA | TRBV28 | CASTGGILWGGYTF | TGTGCCAGCACGGGGGGCATTTTATGGGGAGGCTACACCTTC
TRBJ2-5 | NA | NA | TRBV5-4 | CASSLGQQGLETQYF | TGTGCCAGCAGCTTGGGACAGCAGGGGCTAGAGACCCAGTACTTC
TRBJ2-2 | NA | NA | TRBV6-5 | CATYQRRNTGELFF | TGTGCCACCTACCAGCGGAGGAACACCGGGGAGCTGTTTTTT
TRBJ1-5 | few | NA | TRBV28 | CASSLRSNQPQHF | TGTGCCAGCAGTTTACGTAGCAATCAGCCCCAGCATTTT
TRBJ2-7 | many | NA | TRBV19 | CASSIGAGISYEQYF | TGTGCCAGTAGTATTGGGGCAGGGATATCCTACGAGCAGTACTTC
TRBJ1-2 | NA | NA | TRBV28 | CASTSGERVYGYTF | TGTGCCAGCACCAGCGGTGAGAGGGTATATGGCTACACCTTC
TRBJ2-3 | NA | TRBD1 | TRBV4-3 | CASSPGQAPSTDTQYF | TGCGCCAGCAGCCCCGGACAGGCGCCTAGCACAGATACGCAGTATTTT
TRBJ2-2 | NA | TRBD1 | TRBV12-5 | CASGLEGAIGGELFF | TGTGCTAGTGGTTTGGAGGGGGCCATCGGCGGGGAGCTGTTTTTT
TRBJ1-1 | NA | NA | TRBV5-1 | CASSLRPGGQGLNTEAFF | TGCGCCAGCAGCCTCCGGCCCGGGGGTCAGGGCCTGAACACTGAAGCTTTCTTT
TRBJ2-1 | few | TRBD2 | TRBV6-2/TRBV6-3 | CASSLTHPSGGAPEQFF | TGTGCCAGCAGCCTAACACATCCTAGCGGGGGGGCCCCTGAGCAGTTCTTC
TRBJ1-2 | few | NA | TRBV5-1 | CASSLGTMFSGYTF | TGCGCCAGCAGCTTAGGGACAATGTTCTCTGGCTACACCTTC
TRBJ2-3 | NA | TRBD2 | TRBV20-1 | CSASAGTSGTDTQYF | TGCAGTGCTAGTGCCGGGACTAGCGGCACAGATACGCAGTATTTT
TRBJ2-3 | NA | TRBD2 | TRBV6-5 | CASSLAGYTDTQYF | TGTGCCAGCAGCCTAGCGGGGTACACAGATACGCAGTATTTT
TRBJ2-5 | NA | NA | TRBV6-5 | CATGRAGGETQYF | TGTGCCACCGGGAGGGCAGGGGGGGAGACCCAGTACTTC
TRBJ2-7 | NA | NA | TRBV30 | CAWSDGRWPYEQYF | TGTGCCTGGAGTGACGGCAGGTGGCCCTACGAGCAGTACTTC
TRBJ2-2 | NA | NA | TRBV6-5 | CASSYSGGGGTGELFF | TGTGCCAGCAGTTACTCGGGGGGAGGCGGCACCGGGGAGCTGTTTTTT
TRBJ1-1 | NA | TRBD1 | TRBV27 | CASSSSGTEMNTEAFF | TGTGCCAGCAGTTCCTCGGGGACAGAGATGAACACTGAAGCTTTCTTT
TRBJ1-2 | NA | NA | TRBV2 | CASRSRGFYGYTF | TGTGCCAGCAGATCTAGAGGGTTCTATGGCTACACCTTC
TRBJ2-1 | NA | NA | TRBV3-1/TRBV3-2 | CASSPRDTASSYNEQFF | TGTGCCAGCAGCCCCCGGGATACGGCCAGCTCCTACAATGAGCAGTTCTTC
TRBJ1-2 | NA | NA | TRBV19 | CASRADPSRGYTF | TGTGCCAGTAGAGCGGACCCAAGTAGGGGCTACACCTTC
TRBJ2-1 | NA | TRBD2 | TRBV27 | CASSVSGGNNEQFF | TGTGCCAGCAGCGTCAGCGGGGGGAACAATGAGCAGTTCTTC
TRBJ1-2 | once | TRBD1 | TRBV6-5 | CASRTGQGPYGYTF | TGTGCCAGCAGGACGGGACAGGGCCCGTATGGCTACACCTTC
TRBJ2-3 | NA | NA | TRBV7-9 | CASSFDSSTDTQYF | TGTGCCAGCAGCTTCGACAGTAGCACAGATACGCAGTATTTT
TRBJ2-7 | once | TRBD2 | TRBV10-3 | CAISGDGLANYYEQYF | TGTGCCATCAGTGGGGACGGACTAGCGAACTACTACGAGCAGTACTTC
TRBJ1-1 | NA | NA | TRBV29-1 | CSVRSGGITEAFF | TGCAGCGTCCGCTCCGGGGGGATCACTGAAGCTTTCTTT
TRBJ1-5 | NA | TRBD1 | TRBV6-5 | CASRETGDSNQPQHF | TGTGCCAGCAGAGAGACAGGGGATAGCAATCAGCCCCAGCATTTT
TRBJ2-7 | NA | NA | TRBV11-2 | CASSSLGRGPYEQYF | TGTGCCAGCAGCTCATTAGGCAGGGGCCCCTACGAGCAGTACTTC